The entry below gives a single T cell receptor (beta chain) sequence along with its context. What it binds is unknown. Germline lookup yields CDR1 MDHEN and CDR2 SYDVKM. The length of the CDR3 is 15 residues. With 3 bases removed from V and 4 bases from J, the gap between germline ends came to 13 bases. MiXCR was run by TCRdb on the 5' RACE reads, yielding one entry per CDR3 protein. Of approximately 350,000 distinct CDR3 sequences in the sample, roughly 20% were seen once. The data belong to a study of CD8 T cells in ankylosing spondylitis. Study-level results: CD8+ disease-linked clones were present at relatively low frequencies in blood.

The J gene is TRBJ2-1, the V gene TRBV28, with D possibly being TRBD1 (6 bases). This sequence originates from a male donor with ankylosing spondylitis or in good health (not recorded which). Sequenced sample: blood, either unsorted or a sorted T cell fraction (not recorded which). The CDR3 protein is CASSFLEGVYNEQFF. The CDR3 region has the DNA TGTGCCAGCAGTTTCCTCGAGGGGGTTTACAATGAGCAGTTCTTC. The full variable domain, with the rest looked up from reference TRBV28 and TRBJ2-1, is DVKVTQSSRYLVKRTGEKVFLECVQDMDHENMFWYRQDPGLGLRLIYFSYDVKMKEKGDIPEGYSVSREKKERFSLILESASTNQTSMYLCASSFLEGVYNEQFFGPGTRLTVL.